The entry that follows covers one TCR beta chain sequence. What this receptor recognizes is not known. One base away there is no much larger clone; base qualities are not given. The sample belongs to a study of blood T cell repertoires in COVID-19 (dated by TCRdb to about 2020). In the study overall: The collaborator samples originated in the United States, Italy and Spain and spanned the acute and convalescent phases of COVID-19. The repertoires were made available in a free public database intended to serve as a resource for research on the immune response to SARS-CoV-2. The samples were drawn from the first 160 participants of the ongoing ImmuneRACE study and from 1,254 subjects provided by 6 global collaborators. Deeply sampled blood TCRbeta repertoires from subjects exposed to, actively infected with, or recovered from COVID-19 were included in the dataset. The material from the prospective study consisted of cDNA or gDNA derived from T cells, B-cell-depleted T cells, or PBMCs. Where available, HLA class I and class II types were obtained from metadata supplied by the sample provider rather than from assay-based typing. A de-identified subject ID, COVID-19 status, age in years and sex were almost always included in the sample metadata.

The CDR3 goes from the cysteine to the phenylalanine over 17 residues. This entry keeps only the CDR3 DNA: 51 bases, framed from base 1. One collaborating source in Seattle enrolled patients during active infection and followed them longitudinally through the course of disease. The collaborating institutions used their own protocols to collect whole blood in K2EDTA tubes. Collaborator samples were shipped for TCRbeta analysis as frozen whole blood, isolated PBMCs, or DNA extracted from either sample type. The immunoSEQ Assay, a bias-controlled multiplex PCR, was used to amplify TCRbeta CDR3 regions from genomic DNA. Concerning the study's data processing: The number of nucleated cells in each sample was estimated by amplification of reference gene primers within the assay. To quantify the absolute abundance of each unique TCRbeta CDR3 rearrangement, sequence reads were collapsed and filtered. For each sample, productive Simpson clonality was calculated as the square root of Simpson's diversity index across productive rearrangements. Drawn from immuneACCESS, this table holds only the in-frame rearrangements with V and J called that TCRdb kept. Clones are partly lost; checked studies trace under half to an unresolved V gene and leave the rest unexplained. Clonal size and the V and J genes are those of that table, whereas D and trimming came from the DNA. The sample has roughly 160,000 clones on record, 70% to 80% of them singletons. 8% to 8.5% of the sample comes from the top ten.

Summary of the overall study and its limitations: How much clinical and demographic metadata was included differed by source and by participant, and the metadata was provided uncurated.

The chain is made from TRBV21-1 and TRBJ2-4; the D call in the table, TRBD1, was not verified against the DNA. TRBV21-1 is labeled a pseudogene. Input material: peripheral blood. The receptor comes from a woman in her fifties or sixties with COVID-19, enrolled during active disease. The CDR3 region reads CASSNPGDMLAKNIQYF. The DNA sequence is TGTGCCAGCAGCAACCCAGGGGACATGCTAGCCAAAAACATTCAGTACTTC.